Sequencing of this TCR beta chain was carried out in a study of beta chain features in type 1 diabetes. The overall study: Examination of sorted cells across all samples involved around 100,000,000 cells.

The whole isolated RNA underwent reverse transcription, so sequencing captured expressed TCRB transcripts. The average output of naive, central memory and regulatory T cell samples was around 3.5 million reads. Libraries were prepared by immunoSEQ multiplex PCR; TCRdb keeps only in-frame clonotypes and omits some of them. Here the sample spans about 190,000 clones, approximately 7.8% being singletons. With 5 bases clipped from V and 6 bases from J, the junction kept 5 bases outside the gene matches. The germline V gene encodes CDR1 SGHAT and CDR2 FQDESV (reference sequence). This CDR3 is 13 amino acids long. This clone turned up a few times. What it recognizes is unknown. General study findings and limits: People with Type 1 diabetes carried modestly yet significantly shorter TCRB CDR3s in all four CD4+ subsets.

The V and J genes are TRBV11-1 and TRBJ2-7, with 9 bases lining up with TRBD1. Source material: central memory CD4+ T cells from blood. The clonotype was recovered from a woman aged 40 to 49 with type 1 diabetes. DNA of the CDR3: TGTGCCAGCAGCCCTGGACAGGGGCGCGAGCAGTACTTC. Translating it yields CASSPGQGREQYF.